The 29 T cell receptor beta chains in this list originate from one sample, sequenced in a study of shared clonotypes between healthy human individuals. Sequencing was performed with immunoSEQ multiplex PCR; in TCRdb, only in-frame clones are kept and a portion is missing. The sample records some 1,600,000 clones, nearly 99% being singletons. The sample was naive CD4+ T cells sorted from blood. Regarding subset: CD45RA+ positively selected. Receptors originate from a man aged 25-40 years in good health.

V and J are TRBV25-1 and TRBJ2-2, with D possibly matching TRBD1 (6 bases). Trimming pared 8 bases from V and 4 bases from J, leaving 20 bases between. This CDR3 has 16 residues. The germline V gene has CDR1 MGHDK and CDR2 SYGVNS. For the CDR3, the DNA is TGTGCCAGCGGTGCAGCTACAGGGAGTAGCACCGGGGAGCTGTTTTTT. Its protein product is CASGAATGSSTGELFF. The full variable domain, rest sourced from reference TRBV25-1 and TRBJ2-2, is EADIYQTPRYLVIGTGKKITLECSQTMGHDKMYWYQQDPGMELHLIHYSYGVNSTEKGDLSSESTVSRIRTEHFPLTLESARPSHTSQYLCASGAATGSSTGELFFGEGSRLTVL.

The V and J genes are TRBV5-4 and TRBJ2-7, with 11 bases that match TRBD1. Germline V gives CDR1 SGHNT, CDR2 YYREEE (reference sequence). V shed 0 bases and J 6 bases; nucleotides not matched to a gene: 5. CDR3 length: 15 amino acids. The CDR3: CASSLGTGGLLEQYF. CDR3 nucleotides: TGTGCCAGCAGCTTGGGGACAGGGGGCCTCCTCGAGCAGTACTTC.

The J gene is TRBJ1-5, the V gene TRBV19; 8 bases fit TRBD1. This CDR3 contains 14 residues. Germline-derived CDR1 and CDR2 are LNHDA and SQIVND (reference sequence). Trimming removed 6 bases from V and 6 bases from J; junction bases left unmatched: 7. The CDR3 reads CASRDRALLQPQHF. The CDR3 nucleotides read TGTGCCAGTAGGGACAGGGCTTTACTTCAGCCCCAGCATTTT. The full variable domain, in which reference TRBV19 and TRBJ1-5 provide the parts outside the CDR3, is DGGITQSPKYLFRKEGQNVTLSCEQNLNHDAMYWYRQDPGQGLRLIYYSQIVNDFQKGDIAEGYSVSREKKESFPLTVTSAQKNPTAFYLCASRDRALLQPQHFGDGTRLSIL.

The chain carries TRBV19 and TRBJ1-1; D may be TRBD1 (6 bases). There are 13 residues in the CDR3. Trimming cost V 6 bases and J 6 bases, with 14 bases left between them. Germline-derived CDR1 and CDR2 are LNHDA and SQIVND (reference sequence). The CDR3 DNA is TGTGCCAGTAGCGCCACAGGGCTCCCTGAAGCTTTCTTT. It encodes CASSATGLPEAFF.

The chain is built from TRBV9 and TRBJ2-3; 7 nucleotides align to TRBD2. The CDR3 length is 16 residues. The germline V gene encodes CDR1 SGDLS and CDR2 YYNGEE. V dropped 4 bases and J dropped 9; count of bases not matched to a gene: 17. The CDR3 DNA reads TGTGCCAGCAGCCCCTCAGAGGGCACCCACGGGGGGACGCAGTATTTT. It is translated as CASSPSEGTHGGTQYF.

Only one count was recorded for this clone. The CDR3 here is CASSLTGWGGLDTEAFF. The DNA of the CDR3 is TGTGCCAGCAGCTTAACCGGCTGGGGCGGGCTAGACACTGAAGCTTTCTTT. This chain connects TRBV13 to TRBJ1-1, with a possible D match to TRBD1 (5 bases). The length of the CDR3 is 17 residues. V was pared by 2 bases and J by 3 bases, with 19 bases between. In germline, CDR1 is PRHDT, CDR2 FYEKMQ (reference sequence).

The V gene is TRBV5-4, the J gene TRBJ2-7; TRBD2 matches at 10 bases. Germline values: CDR1 SGHNT, CDR2 YYREEE (reference sequence). This CDR3 region has 17 residues. The V and J ends lost 4 bases and 0 bases, in that order; junction bases with no gene match: 10. The CDR3 DNA reads TGTGCCAGCAGCCCCCTTGGGACTAGCGCACCCTCCTACGAGCAGTACTTC. Protein product: CASSPLGTSAPSYEQYF.

This clone turned up a few times. The chain joins TRBV28 to TRBJ2-7; the D gene is possibly TRBD1 (5 bases). The CDR3 length is 15 residues. In germline, CDR1 is MDHEN, CDR2 SYDVKM. Trimming removed 6 bases from V and 7 bases from J, with 22 bases in between. The CDR3 is CASSPHRPPGNEQYF. DNA for the CDR3: TGTGCCAGCAGCCCGCACAGGCCCCCAGGGAATGAGCAGTACTTC.

This chain joins TRBV5-1 and TRBJ2-2; TRBD1 aligns across 9 bases. The CDR3 is 14 residues long. Trimming removed 4 bases from V and 7 bases from J; junction bases left unmatched: 5. Germline values: CDR1 SGHRS, CDR2 YFSETQ. CDR3 sequence reads: CASSTGQGIGELFF. For the CDR3, the DNA is TGCGCCAGCAGCACGGGACAGGGCATCGGGGAGCTGTTTTTT.

The chain uses TRBV19 and TRBJ2-5; D is unclear. The CDR3 is made up of 13 amino acids. Trimming took 5 bases from V and 0 from J, leaving 7 bases between them. Germline loops: CDR1 LNHDA, CDR2 SQIVND (reference sequence). CDR3 region: CASSFDNQETQYF. DNA for the CDR3: TGTGCCAGTAGTTTTGACAACCAAGAGACCCAGTACTTC.

The chain links TRBV7-9 to TRBJ1-1; D not certain. Trimming removed 2 bases from V and 2 bases from J, with 12 bases in between. This CDR3 is 15 amino acids long. Germline V gives CDR1 SEHNR, CDR2 FQNEAQ (reference sequence). The CDR3 nucleotides are TGTGCCAGCAGCTTACATGGACTCTCAAACACTGAAGCTTTCTTT. Protein sequence: CASSLHGLSNTEAFF.

This clone is a singleton in its sample. The chain employs TRBV15 and TRBJ2-2, with 7 bases lining up with TRBD1. The length of the CDR3 is 16 residues. The V and J ends lost 5 bases and 4 bases, in that order; junction bases with no gene match: 10. The germline gives CDR1 LNHNV, CDR2 YYDKDF (reference sequence). The CDR3 coding sequence is TGTGCCACCAGCGCGAGGGACAGAACGTCCACCGGGGAGCTGTTTTTT. As protein: CATSARDRTSTGELFF.

The V gene is TRBV9, the J gene TRBJ2-3; TRBD2 agrees at 11 bases. Trimming at V came to 3 bases and at J to 0 bases, leaving 3 bases not matched to a gene. The CDR3 runs to 16 residues. CDR1 SGDLS and CDR2 YYNGEE come from the germline V gene. The CDR3 sequence: CASSARLAGSTDTQYF. The CDR3 DNA reads TGTGCCAGCAGCGCCCGACTAGCGGGGAGCACAGATACGCAGTATTTT.

The chain joins TRBV5-5 to TRBJ2-5; D gene uncertain. The CDR3 consists of 13 residues. Germline V gene sequence: CDR1 SGHKS, CDR2 YYEKEE (reference sequence). V shed 4 bases and J shed 7 bases, with 14 bases lying between them. The DNA for the CDR3 is TGTGCCAGCAGCCCTTCAGCAGTGGTGACCCAGTACTTC. Translation gives CASSPSAVVTQYF.

The chain employs TRBV9 and TRBJ2-1; 7 bases are a match to TRBD1. CDR3 size: 17 residues. The germline gives CDR1 SGDLS, CDR2 YYNGEE. V shed 0 bases and J 0 bases; nucleotides not matched to a gene: 6. The CDR3 protein is CASSVVMAGGSYNEQFF. The CDR3 DNA sequence: TGTGCCAGCAGCGTAGTGATGGCAGGGGGCTCCTACAATGAGCAGTTCTTC.

This clone appeared once. This chain links TRBV30 with TRBJ1-4; 7 nucleotides align to TRBD1. CDR1 and CDR2 (germline): GTSNPN, SVGIG (reference sequence). The CDR3 extends over 15 amino acids. Losses at the gene ends were 2 bases for V and 6 bases for J; bases not matched to a gene: 9. The CDR3: CAWSLPGQRDEKLFF. The CDR3 region has the DNA TGTGCCTGGAGTTTACCGGGACAGAGAGATGAAAAACTGTTTTTT. Filled out from reference TRBV30 and TRBJ1-4, the complete variable domain reads SQTIHQWPATLVQPVGSPLSLECTVEGTSNPNLYWYRQAAGRGLQLLFYSVGIGQISSEVPQNLSASRPQDRQFILSSKKLLLSDSGFYLCAWSLPGQRDEKLFFGSGTQLSVL.

The CDR3 DNA is TGTGCCAGCAACCAAGACAGGGTGGGAAACACCGGGGAGCTGTTTTTT. Its protein product is CASNQDRVGNTGELFF. The chain is built from TRBV2 and TRBJ2-2; the match to TRBD1 covers 7 bases. J gave up 2 bases and V 7 bases, and 10 bases lay outside the gene matches. The CDR3 runs to 16 residues. Germline-derived CDR1 and CDR2 are SNHLY and FYNNEI.

In regard to this clone: The junction departs from germline at one end; a sequencing error may be responsible. This chain uses TRBV7-7 with TRBJ2-2; D remains unclear. The CDR3 extends over 14 amino acids. The germline gives CDR1 SSHAT, CDR2 FNYEAQ (reference sequence). The CDR3: CASSLVYGTGELFF. The CDR3 coding sequence is TGTGCTAGCAGCTTAGTCTACGGAACCGGGGAGCTGTTTTTT.

This chain links TRBV5-4 with TRBJ2-3; TRBD2 agrees at 8 bases. CDR1 SGHNT and CDR2 YYREEE come from the germline V gene (reference sequence). CDR3 length: 14 amino acids. V was pared by 9 bases and J by 4 bases, with 10 bases of the junction left unmatched. The CDR3 spells CAIKREISSDTQYF. The CDR3 nucleotides are TGTGCCATAAAGCGGGAGATCAGCTCAGATACGCAGTATTTT.

The chain recombines TRBV7-8 with TRBJ2-1, with a possible D match to TRBD2 (5 bases). Germline CDR1 is SGHVS and CDR2 is FQNEAQ. CDR3 size: 14 residues. Trimming removed 8 bases at V and 5 bases at J, with 16 bases between. The DNA for the CDR3 is TGTGCCAGCGGGGATCAGCGGTCGAACAATGAGCAGTTCTTC. Protein: CASGDQRSNNEQFF.

The rearrangement links TRBV5-8 to TRBJ1-2, with 9 bases fitting TRBD1. The length of the CDR3 is 15 residues. Per the germline V gene, CDR1 is SGHTS and CDR2 is YDEGEE. After removal of 4 bases from V and 4 bases from J, the junction contained 8 bases not matched to a gene. The CDR3 region has the DNA TGTGCCAGCAGCCTAGACAGGGGGAAAGCCTATGGCTACACCTTC. Its protein product is CASSLDRGKAYGYTF.

This clone was seen more than once but under ten times. Other DNA sequences in this sample translate to the same CDR3. This chain joins TRBV2 and TRBJ1-3, with D perhaps matching TRBD1 (5 bases). The germline V and J ends were trimmed by 2 bases and 0 bases, with 5 bases remaining between them. Germline V gene sequence: CDR1 SNHLY, CDR2 FYNNEI. The CDR3 covers 14 residues. The CDR3 is CASSEQGSGNTIYF. Here the CDR3 DNA reads TGTGCCAGCAGTGAACAGGGCTCTGGAAACACCATATATTTT.

The rearrangement uses TRBV1 and TRBJ2-3. TRBV1 is an annotated pseudogene. CDR3 length equals 21 residues. DNA for the CDR3: TGCACCAGCAGCCTAACAAAAAGGGGCAGGGGAGGACCATCCAGGACAGATACGCAGTATTTT. Translation: CTSSLTKRGRGGPSRTDTQYF.

This chain joins TRBV5-1 and TRBJ1-4; possible D gene TRBD1, 6 bases. Per germline, CDR1 SGHRS and CDR2 YFSETQ. Trimming cost V 0 bases and J 1 base, with 10 bases left between them. This CDR3 has 16 residues. The chain's CDR3 is CASSLGGGGTNEKLFF. CDR3 bases: TGCGCCAGCAGCTTGGGAGGGGGAGGAACTAATGAAAAACTGTTTTTT.

This chain links TRBV19 with TRBJ1-2; D uncertain. Germline loops: CDR1 LNHDA, CDR2 SQIVND (reference sequence). Trimming cost V 3 bases and J 7 bases, with 15 bases left between them. The CDR3 runs 14 residues. The CDR3 nucleotides read TGTGCCAGTAGTATTCCAGGAGCGGTCGGTGGCTACACCTTC. Residues: CASSIPGAVGGYTF.

The chain joins TRBV21-1 to TRBJ2-7; TRBD2 is the table's D call, not checked against the DNA. TRBV21-1 is termed a pseudogene. The CDR3 is 14 residues long. The CDR3 sequence: CASSKEIRRYEQYF. The CDR3 coding sequence is TGTGCCAGCAGCAAAGAGATACGCCGGTACGAGCAGTACTTC.

The CDR3 protein is CASCGDGPSYEQYF. For the CDR3, the DNA is TGTGCCAGTTGTGGGGACGGCCCCTCCTACGAGCAGTACTTC. This chain joins TRBV2 and TRBJ2-7; either TRBD1 or TRBD2 may fit D (5 bases each). Germline V gene lookup returns CDR1 SNHLY and CDR2 FYNNEI. Between the trimmed V and J ends, which lost 9 bases and 0 bases, there was a span of 15 bases. This CDR3 is 14 amino acids long.

The J gene is TRBJ1-5, the V gene TRBV5-1; 9 bases fit TRBD1. This CDR3 has 17 amino acids. Germline CDR1 is SGHRS and CDR2 is YFSETQ. Trimming removed 0 bases from V and 4 bases from J; junction bases left unmatched: 8. As DNA, the CDR3 is TGCGCCAGCAGCTTGGCCGCCTTGGACAGGGGAAATCAGCCCCAGCATTTT. Translation gives CASSLAALDRGNQPQHF. The full variable domain, in which reference TRBV5-1 and TRBJ1-5 provide the parts outside the CDR3, is KAGVTQTPRYLIKTRGQQVTLSCSPISGHRSVSWYQQTPGQGLQFLFEYFSETQRNKGNFPGRFSGRQFSNSRSEMNVSTLELGDSALYLCASSLAALDRGNQPQHFGDGTRLSIL.

The chain recombines TRBV11-2 with TRBJ2-1, with D possibly matching TRBD2 (6 bases). CDR3 size: 14 residues. The germline gives CDR1 SGHAT, CDR2 FQNNGV. V was clipped by 11 bases and J by 2 bases, with 16 bases between them. The CDR3 region has the DNA TGTGCCGGCGGCTCGGGGGACCCCTACAATGAGCAGTTCTTC. Translated: CAGGSGDPYNEQFF.